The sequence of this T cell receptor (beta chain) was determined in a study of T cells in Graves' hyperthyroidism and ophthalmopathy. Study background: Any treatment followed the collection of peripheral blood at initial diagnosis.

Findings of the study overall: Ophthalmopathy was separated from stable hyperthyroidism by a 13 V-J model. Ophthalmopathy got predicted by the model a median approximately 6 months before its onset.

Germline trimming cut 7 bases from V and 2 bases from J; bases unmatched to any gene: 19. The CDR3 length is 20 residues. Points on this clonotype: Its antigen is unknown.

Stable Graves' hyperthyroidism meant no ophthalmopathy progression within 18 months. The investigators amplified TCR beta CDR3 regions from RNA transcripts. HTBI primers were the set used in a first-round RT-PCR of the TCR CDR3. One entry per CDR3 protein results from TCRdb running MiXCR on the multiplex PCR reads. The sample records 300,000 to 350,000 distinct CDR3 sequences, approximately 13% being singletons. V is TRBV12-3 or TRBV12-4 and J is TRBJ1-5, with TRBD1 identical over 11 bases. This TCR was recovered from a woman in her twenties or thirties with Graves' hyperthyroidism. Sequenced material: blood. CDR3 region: CASKEAGTGGILVGNQPQHF. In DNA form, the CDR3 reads TGTGCCAGCAAAGAAGCCGGGACAGGGGGGATACTGGTCGGCAATCAGCCCCAGCATTTT.